This entry describes one TCR beta chain. Antigen specificity is unknown. The data were obtained in a study of PD-1 blockade in mismatch repair-deficient tumors. The protocol was immunoSEQ multiplex PCR, while the TCRdb copy is restricted to in-frame clones and leaves out a portion. The sample records some 10,000 clones, 75% to 90% being singletons. Between the trimmed V and J ends, which lost 7 bases and 2 bases, there was a span of 14 bases. The CDR3 runs 14 residues. CDR1 is MDHEN and CDR2 is SYDVKM in the germline V gene. The time point is: roughly 11-day in vitro stimulation with candidate neoantigen peptide 2.

The sequence derives from an adult with mismatch repair-deficient cancer. The rearrangement joins TRBV28 to TRBJ2-5; D remains unclear. Sequencing was performed on cells cultured in vitro, taken from a patient treated with pembrolizumab. In nucleotides, the CDR3 is TGTGCCAGCACCCCATGGGGTTTTCAAGAGACCCAGTACTTC. It codes for CASTPWGFQETQYF. The full variable domain, with the rest looked up from reference TRBV28 and TRBJ2-5, is DVKVTQSSRYLVKRTGEKVFLECVQDMDHENMFWYRQDPGLGLRLIYFSYDVKMKEKGDIPEGYSVSREKKERFSLILESASTNQTSMYLCASTPWGFQETQYFGPGTRLLVL.